The clone carrying this T cell receptor beta chain has only a few counts. The study ran its PCR with 60 Vbeta and 13 Jbeta primers. The method was immunoSEQ multiplex PCR; TCRdb's version includes in-frame clones alone and lacks a portion of them. The table has more than 80,000 clones, 75% to 85% seen once. This sample is drawn from a study of cytomegalovirus exposure and HLA in healthy donors. The germline V gene has CDR1 MNHNS and CDR2 SASEGT. CDR3 size: 14 residues. V lost 2 bases, J lost 6 bases, and 4 bases stayed unmatched. Sequenced material: PBMCs. The chain has TRBV6-1 and TRBJ2-3; TRBD2 aligns across 8 bases. The sequence was collected from a man between 50 and 59 years old in good health and CMV-seronegative. CDR3 residues: CASSEIGGADTQYF. Written as DNA, the CDR3 is TGTGCCAGCAGTGAAATCGGGGGGGCGGATACGCAGTATTTT.